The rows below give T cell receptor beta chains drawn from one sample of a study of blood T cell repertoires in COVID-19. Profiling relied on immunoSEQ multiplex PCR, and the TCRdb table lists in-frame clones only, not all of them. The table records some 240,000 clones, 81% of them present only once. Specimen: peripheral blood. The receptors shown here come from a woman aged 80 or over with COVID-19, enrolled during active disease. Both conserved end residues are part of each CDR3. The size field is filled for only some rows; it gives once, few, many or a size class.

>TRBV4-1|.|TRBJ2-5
CASSRGQLETQYF
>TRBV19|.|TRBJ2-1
CAPESPYYNEQFF
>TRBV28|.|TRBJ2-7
CASSRGFRTSGKSSYEQYF
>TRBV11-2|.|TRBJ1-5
CASSLAGGQPQHF
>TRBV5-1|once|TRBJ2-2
CASSRQGARNTGELFF
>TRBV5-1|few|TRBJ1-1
CASSRGSGFMNTEAFF
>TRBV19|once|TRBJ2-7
CASMGVTSGSYEQYF
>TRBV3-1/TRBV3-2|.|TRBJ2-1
CASSPFPVRASGRFSYNEQFF
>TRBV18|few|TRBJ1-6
CASSPSEDRSSYNSPLHF
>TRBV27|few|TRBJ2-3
CASSLSRDSRAQYF
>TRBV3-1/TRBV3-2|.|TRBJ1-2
CASSQVQGLDGYTF
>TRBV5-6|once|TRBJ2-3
CASRFWTSGSRDTQYF
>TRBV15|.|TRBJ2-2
CATSRDRSGRAGELFF
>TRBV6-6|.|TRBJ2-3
CANSGGLPTDTQYF
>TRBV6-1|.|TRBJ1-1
CASSEGRGQANTEAFF
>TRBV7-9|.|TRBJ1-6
CASSLGQGFSPLHF